This TCR beta chain was sequenced in a study of blood T cell repertoires in COVID-19. Overall study context: From T cells, B-cell-depleted T cells, or PBMCs came the material, which was cDNA or gDNA.

Sequenced by immunoSEQ multiplex PCR; TCRdb stores in-frame clones only, minus some. The sample carries 300,000 to 400,000 clones, over 75% recorded once. Those who participated ranged in age from roughly 18 to 90 years and resided in 20 to 25 US areas. The TCR sequence derives from a young woman with acute COVID-19. Sequencing used PBMCs or T cells enriched from blood (not recorded which).

Written as DNA, the CDR3 is TGTGCCAGCAGTCCGGAGACTCTTCCCACCTACGAGCAGTACTTC. Translating it yields CASSPETLPTYEQYF. V usage is TRBV27 and J usage is TRBJ2-7, with unresolved D. The CDR3 length is 15 residues. V was clipped by 5 bases and J by 2 bases, with 16 bases between them. Germline CDR1 is MNHEY and CDR2 is SMNVEV (reference sequence).